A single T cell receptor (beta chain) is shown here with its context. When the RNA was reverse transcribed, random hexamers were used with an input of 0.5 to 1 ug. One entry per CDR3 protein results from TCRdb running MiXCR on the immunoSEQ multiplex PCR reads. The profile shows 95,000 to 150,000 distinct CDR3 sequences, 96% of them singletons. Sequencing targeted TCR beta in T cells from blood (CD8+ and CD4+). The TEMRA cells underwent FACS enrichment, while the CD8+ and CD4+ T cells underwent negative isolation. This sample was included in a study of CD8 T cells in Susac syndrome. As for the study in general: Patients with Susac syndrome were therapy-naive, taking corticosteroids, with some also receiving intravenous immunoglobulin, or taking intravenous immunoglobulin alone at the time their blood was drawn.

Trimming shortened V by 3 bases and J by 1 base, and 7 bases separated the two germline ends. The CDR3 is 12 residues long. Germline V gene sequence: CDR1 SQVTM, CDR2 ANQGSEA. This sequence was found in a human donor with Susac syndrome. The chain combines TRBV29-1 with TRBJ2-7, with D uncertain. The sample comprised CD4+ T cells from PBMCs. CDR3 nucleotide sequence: TGCAGCGTTGAGGTCTTTTCCTACGAGCAGTACTTC. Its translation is CSVEVFSYEQYF.